This is a list of T cell receptor beta chains from one sample in a study of regulatory T cells in long-lasting Graves disease. In TCRdb, the multiplex PCR reads were re-called with MiXCR into one record per CDR3 protein. Among about 310,000 distinct CDR3 sequences listed, under 25% were seen once. The sequences come from peripheral blood mononuclear cells (PBMCs), collected when the disease was refractory, from a patient treated with antithyroid drugs. Receptors originate from a female donor with Graves disease. The CDR3 runs from the conserved cysteine through the conserved F or W. Fields, in order: D gene, clone size, V gene, J gene, CDR3 DNA, CDR3 protein. The D gene is left open where the match is weak. For some rows the clone size is stated as once, few or many, or as a class when expanded; others skip it.

TRBD1	.	TRBV7-2	TRBJ1-1	TGTGCCAGCAGCTCTCACAGGGGGGCTGAAGCTTTCTTT	CASSSHRGAEAFF
.	.	TRBV4-2	TRBJ1-4	TGTGTCAGCAGCCAACAGCCGAGGGAAAAACTGTTTTTT	CVSSQQPREKLFF
.	many	TRBV28	TRBJ1-1	TGTGCCAGCAGTTCTGGGGGGCGCAACACTGAAGCTTTCTTT	CASSSGGRNTEAFF
TRBD2	.	TRBV30	TRBJ2-5	TGTGCCTGGAGACTAGCGGGAGGGGAGACCCAGTACTTC	CAWRLAGGETQYF
.	many	TRBV7-6	TRBJ1-2	TGTGCCAGCAGCTCCGTCGGGGGGTATGGCTACACCTTC	CASSSVGGYGYTF
.	many	TRBV28	TRBJ1-2	TGTGCCAGCAGCATAATTCCAGGTGGGGCTGGCTACACCTTC	CASSIIPGGAGYTF
TRBD1	many	TRBV28	TRBJ2-1	TGTGCCAGCAGCCCCGCCGGGACAGGCAACAATGAGCAGTTCTTC	CASSPAGTGNNEQFF
.	.	TRBV6-2/TRBV6-3	TRBJ2-3	TGTGCCAGCAGTTCGACCCGTAGAGTGGCAGATACGCAGTATTTT	CASSSTRRVADTQYF
.	.	TRBV5-5	TRBJ2-7	TGTGCCAGCAGCCTACACTACGAGCAGTACTTC	CASSLHYEQYF
TRBD2	.	TRBV6-1	TRBJ2-3	TGTGCCAGCAGCCGCGGACTAGCCACAGATACGCAGTATTTT	CASSRGLATDTQYF
.	.	TRBV19	TRBJ2-1	TGTGCCGCCGGGGAGAAATTCTATGAGCAGTTCTTC	CAAGEKFYEQFF
TRBD1	few	TRBV7-3	TRBJ1-1	TGTGCCAGCAGCTTAAAGGGGACAGGGTTGGCTTTCTTT	CASSLKGTGLAFF
.	.	TRBV20-1	TRBJ2-3	TGCAGTGCTAGAGATCACGAGCGGAGCACAGATACGCAGTATTTT	CSARDHERSTDTQYF
.	few	TRBV3-1	TRBJ1-1	TGTGCCAGCAGCCCACCAGCGGGGCAAGCTTTCTTT	CASSPPAGQAFF
TRBD1	.	TRBV4-1	TRBJ2-5	TGCGCCAGCAGCTATGGGACAGTATTGAAAGAGACCCAGTACTTC	CASSYGTVLKETQYF
.	few	TRBV29-1	TRBJ2-5	TGCAGCGTTGAAGCAGGCGCGTTGCAAGAGACCCAGTACTTC	CSVEAGALQETQYF
.	many	TRBV29-1	TRBJ1-1	TGCAGCGTTGTCGAACAGGGCCGAGGAGCTTTCTTT	CSVVEQGRGAFF
TRBD1	.	TRBV10-1	TRBJ1-5	TGCGCCAGCACCAAAAAGGACAGGGGGAAAGGAGATAGCAATCAGCCCCAGCATTTT	CASTKKDRGKGDSNQPQHF
TRBD2	many	TRBV12-3/TRBV12-4	TRBJ2-5	TGTGCCAGCAGGAGGACTAGCGGGGATCAAGAGACCCAGTACTTC	CASRRTSGDQETQYF
.	.	TRBV30	TRBJ2-7	TGTGCCTGGACGGTTCCGATAAAGACTAGCTCCTACGAGCAGTACTTC	CAWTVPIKTSSYEQYF
TRBD1	few	TRBV5-1	TRBJ2-7	TGCGCCAGCAGCTTCCGGGACAGAACCTACGAGCAGTACTTC	CASSFRDRTYEQYF
TRBD1	few	TRBV20-1	TRBJ2-2	TGCAGTGCTAGAGATAGTGCGACAGGGGGCACCGGGGAGCTGTTTTTT	CSARDSATGGTGELFF
TRBD1	few	TRBV6-2/TRBV6-3	TRBJ1-1	TGTGCCAGCAGTTACTCGCGGGACAGGGGAACTGAAGCTTTCTTT	CASSYSRDRGTEAFF
.	few	TRBV4-3	TRBJ2-7	TGCGCCAGCAGCCAAGATGTGAGGACACTCTCCTACGAGCAGTACTTC	CASSQDVRTLSYEQYF
.	.	TRBV29-1	TRBJ2-5	TGCAGCGTTGATTGGGGGCTGCAAGAGACCCAGTACTTC	CSVDWGLQETQYF
.	.	TRBV29-1	TRBJ2-5	TGCAGCGTTGGCGGGGAAGAGACCCAGTACTTC	CSVGGEETQYF
.	.	TRBV7-3	TRBJ1-1	TGTGCCAGCAGCGAAGGATCGAACACTGAAGCTTTCTTT	CASSEGSNTEAFF
TRBD2	many	TRBV3-1	TRBJ2-5	TGTGCCAGCAGCCAAGAAGTCGCCACTAGCGGCTTCCAAGAGACCCAGTACTTC	CASSQEVATSGFQETQYF
.	many	TRBV12-3/TRBV12-4	TRBJ1-6	TGTGCCAGCACTCAGGGGCGCCTGTATAATTCACCCCTCCACTTT	CASTQGRLYNSPLHF
.	.	TRBV29-1	TRBJ2-5	TGCAGCGTTGGGGGCCCTGACCAAGAGACCCAGTACTTC	CSVGGPDQETQYF
.	few	TRBV7-2	TRBJ2-7	TGTGCCAGCAGCCAAGGACATACCTACGAGCAGTACTTC	CASSQGHTYEQYF
.	many	TRBV30	TRBJ1-1	TGTGCCGCCGATCGGCAGGTGAACACTGAAGCTTTCTTT	CAADRQVNTEAFF
.	many	TRBV12-3/TRBV12-4	TRBJ1-5	TGTGCCAGCAGTAGACTCTATAGCAATCAGCCCCAGCATTTT	CASSRLYSNQPQHF
TRBD1	many	TRBV9	TRBJ1-1	TGTGCCAGCAGCGCAGGGGGGATGAACACTGAAGCTTTCTTT	CASSAGGMNTEAFF
.	few	TRBV27	TRBJ1-5	TGTGCCAGCAGTCTCACATGGGGGGCACCCGATCAGCCCCAGCATTTT	CASSLTWGAPDQPQHF
.	few	TRBV6-1	TRBJ2-2	TGTGCCAGCAGCCCTACCCCGGGGGACACGAACACCGGGGAGCTGTTTTTT	CASSPTPGDTNTGELFF
TRBD1	many	TRBV12-3/TRBV12-4	TRBJ2-7	TGTGCCAGCAGTCTTGGGACAGGGACCGTCTACGAGCAGTACTTC	CASSLGTGTVYEQYF
TRBD1	.	TRBV27	TRBJ1-5	TGTGCCAGCAGTTTAGAGGGGGCGGGGCAGCCCCAGCATTTT	CASSLEGAGQPQHF
.	.	TRBV5-1	TRBJ2-3	TGCGCCAGCAGCTTGGTGGCAGGGGGGACAGATACGCAGTATTTT	CASSLVAGGTDTQYF
.	many	TRBV7-2	TRBJ2-5	TGTGCCAGCAGCTCTAGGGGGGAAGAGACCCAGTACTTC	CASSSRGEETQYF
TRBD1	.	TRBV5-8	TRBJ1-2	TGTGCCAGCACCCCGGGGGCAGGGGGAACTAGCTACACCTTC	CASTPGAGGTSYTF
.	many	TRBV7-8	TRBJ2-7	TGTGCCAGCAGCTTAGGGGAAGTACCTTCCTACGAGCAGTACTTC	CASSLGEVPSYEQYF
.	.	TRBV18	TRBJ1-1	TGTGCCAGCTCACCGTTGGACGGAAACACTGAAGCTTTCTTT	CASSPLDGNTEAFF
.	few	TRBV28	TRBJ2-2	TGTGCCAGCAACAGGCGAGCCGGGGAGCTGTTTTTT	CASNRRAGELFF
.	.	TRBV28	TRBJ2-3	TGTGCCAGCAGTTTGGGCGGATTCACAGATACGCAGTATTTT	CASSLGGFTDTQYF
TRBD1	many	TRBV6-1	TRBJ1-1	TGTGCCAGCAGTGCGGGACAGGCGAACACTGAAGCTTTCTTT	CASSAGQANTEAFF
.	.	TRBV20-1	TRBJ2-7	TGCAGTGCTATAGGCGGGAAGGGGTCCTACGAGCAGTACTTC	CSAIGGKGSYEQYF
TRBD1	few	TRBV9	TRBJ2-5	TGTGCCAGCAGCGTGGACAGGGGATTAGGGGAGACCCAGTACTTC	CASSVDRGLGETQYF
.	few	TRBV2	TRBJ2-3	TGTGCCAGCAGTGTTGGTGTGGGAGGAGATACGCAGTATTTT	CASSVGVGGDTQYF
.	many	TRBV7-2	TRBJ1-1	TGTGCCAGCAGCCAAGGGGACGGACTGAACACTGAAGCTTTCTTT	CASSQGDGLNTEAFF
TRBD1	.	TRBV29-1	TRBJ1-4	TGCAGCGTCTCCGCGGACAGGGGAAAGGAAAAACTGTTTTTT	CSVSADRGKEKLFF
.	few	TRBV14	TRBJ2-5	TGTGCCAGCAGCTACCAACTAGGACAAGAGACCCAGTACTTC	CASSYQLGQETQYF